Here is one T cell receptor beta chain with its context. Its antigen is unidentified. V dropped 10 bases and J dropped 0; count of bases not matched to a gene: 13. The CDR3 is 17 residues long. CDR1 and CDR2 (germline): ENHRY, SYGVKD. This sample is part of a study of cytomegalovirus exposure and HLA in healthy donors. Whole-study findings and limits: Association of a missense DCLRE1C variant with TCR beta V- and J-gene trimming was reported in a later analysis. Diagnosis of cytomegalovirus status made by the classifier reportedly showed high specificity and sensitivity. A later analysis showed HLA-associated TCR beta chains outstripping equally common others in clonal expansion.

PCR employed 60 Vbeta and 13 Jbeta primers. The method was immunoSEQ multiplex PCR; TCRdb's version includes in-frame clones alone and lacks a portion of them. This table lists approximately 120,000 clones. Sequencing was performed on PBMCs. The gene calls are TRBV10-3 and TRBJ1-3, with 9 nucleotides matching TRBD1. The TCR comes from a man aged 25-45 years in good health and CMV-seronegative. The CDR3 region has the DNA TGTGCCACCCGGGACAGGGAGGGGAGGCCCTCTGGAAACACCATATATTTT. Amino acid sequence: CATRDREGRPSGNTIYF.